These T cell receptor beta chains were read from a single sample in a study of identical twins. TCRdb used MiXCR to reprocess the 5' RACE reads, holding one entry per CDR3 protein. The sample consists of 600,000 to 700,000 distinct CDR3 sequences, roughly 20% of them appearing once. This sample was also put to use in a study of T cells expressing NK-cell markers.

The sample consisted of PBMCs. Every receptor here comes from a woman younger than 35 in good health. The CDR3 runs from the conserved cysteine through the conserved F or W. The D gene is left open where the match is weak.

d_call,v_call,cdr3_aa
TRBD2,TRBV5-8,CASSLRLARYNEQFF
.,TRBV20-1,CSAPVAGLSGNTIYF
TRBD2,TRBV4-2,CASSQEIAGVVGTDTQYF
.,TRBV20-1,CSAIFYTEAFF
TRBD2,TRBV5-1,CASSLFASGTSEQYF
.,TRBV5-1,CASSQGHLLGNEQFF
TRBD2,TRBV6-2/TRBV6-3,CASSYSSGRISYEQYF
.,TRBV7-9,CASSRQWEQFF
TRBD2,TRBV27,CASRTSGGLEQFF
.,TRBV12-3/TRBV12-4,CASSLNSFWAFF